This is a list of T cell receptor beta chains from one sample in a study of T-cell memory formation after mild COVID-19. MiXCR, run by TCRdb on the 5' RACE reads, gives a single entry per CDR3 protein. The data contain about 400,000 distinct CDR3 sequences, approximately 15% of them seen just once; the ten biggest clones take up 20% to 25%. Material for sequencing was PBMCs or a T cell subset sorted from them (not recorded which). These receptors were collected from a man younger than 30 who had mild COVID-19 (a few samples of this study predate the infection). Cell type and time point are not known. The CDR3 runs from the conserved cysteine through the conserved F or W. A D gene is named only where the DNA matches it firmly. Clone size, where shown, is once, few, many, or a class for clones that have expanded.

J gene,D gene,clone size,V gene,CDR3 protein,CDR3 DNA
TRBJ1-1,TRBD1,few,TRBV20-1,CSARGGQGITFF,TGCAGTGCTAGGGGGGGACAGGGAATAACTTTCTTT
TRBJ2-2,-,-,TRBV12-3/TRBV12-4,CASFGTGELFF,TGTGCCAGTTTTGGAACCGGGGAGCTGTTCTTT
TRBJ2-1,TRBD2,few,TRBV6-5,CASSQGLAGGPSSNEQFF,TGTGCCAGCAGCCAGGGACTAGCGGGGGGGCCGTCTTCCAATGAGCAGTTCTTC
TRBJ1-6,-,-,TRBV5-5,CASSLAVHSPLHF,TGTGCCAGCAGCTTGGCCGTGCATTCACCCCTCCACTTT
TRBJ1-1,TRBD1,few,TRBV11-2,CASSSGQGGNTEAFF,TGTGCCAGCAGCTCTGGACAGGGGGGTAACACTGAAGCTTTCTTT
TRBJ2-3,-,few,TRBV29-1,CSVVVREGTDTQYF,TGCAGCGTTGTAGTCAGGGAAGGAACCGATACGCAGTATTTT
TRBJ2-2,-,-,TRBV5-1,CASSLMGSGELFF,TGCGCCAGCAGCTTGATGGGGTCCGGGGAGCTGTTTTTT
TRBJ2-2,-,-,TRBV7-3,CASSFGPGGDTGELFF,TGTGCCAGCAGCTTCGGACCGGGCGGGGACACCGGGGAGCTGTTTTTT
TRBJ2-4,TRBD2,many,TRBV11-2,CASSLDPGGGYIQYF,TGTGCCAGCAGCTTAGATCCGGGCGGGGGGTACATTCAGTACTTC
TRBJ2-3,-,-,TRBV6-5,CASSYSRARGDTQYF,TGTGCCAGCAGTTACTCGAGGGCCCGAGGGGATACGCAGTATTTT
TRBJ1-1,-,-,TRBV28,CASSLGISEAFF,TGTGCCAGCAGTTTGGGGATCTCTGAAGCTTTCTTT
TRBJ2-7,-,once,TRBV7-9,CASSPPAGDPYEQYF,TGTGCCAGCAGCCCTCCAGCCGGGGATCCCTACGAGCAGTACTTC
TRBJ1-2,-,-,TRBV12-3/TRBV12-4,CASSRGGENYGYTF,TGTGCCAGCAGTCGGGGAGGGGAGAACTATGGCTACACCTTC
TRBJ1-6,-,-,TRBV9,CASSGGQSNSPLHF,TGTGCCAGCAGCGGCGGACAGTCGAATTCACCCCTCCACTTT
TRBJ2-2,-,few,TRBV6-2/TRBV6-3,CASSYPGSTRTQGDTGELFF,TGTGCCAGCAGTTACCCGGGCAGTACCCGGACACAAGGGGACACCGGGGAGCTGTTTTTT
TRBJ2-5,-,few,TRBV10-3,CAIRGDYQETQYF,TGTGCCATCAGGGGCGACTACCAAGAGACCCAGTACTTC
TRBJ2-7,TRBD2,few,TRBV4-1,CASSLGTSDFQYF,TGCGCCAGCAGCCTGGGGACTAGCGACTTCCAGTACTTC
TRBJ1-1,TRBD1,few,TRBV7-3,CASTLDRVHTEAFF,TGTGCCAGCACCTTGGACAGGGTGCACACTGAAGCTTTCTTT
TRBJ2-7,-,-,TRBV6-2/TRBV6-3,CASSPRGRGDEQYF,TGTGCCAGCAGCCCCAGAGGCCGTGGGGACGAGCAGTACTTC
TRBJ2-3,-,many,TRBV15,CATSRVAGVRDTQYF,TGTGCCACCAGCAGAGTGGCAGGGGTTAGGGATACGCAGTATTTT
TRBJ2-1,-,-,TRBV28,CASRPSYSYNEQFF,TGTGCCAGCAGACCAAGTTACTCCTACAATGAGCAGTTCTTC
TRBJ2-1,TRBD1,many,TRBV5-1,CASSRAGDRGGHEQFF,TGCGCCAGCAGCCGTGCCGGTGACAGGGGCGGCCATGAGCAGTTCTTC
TRBJ2-1,TRBD2,few,TRBV4-3,CASSQGLAGGSYNEQFF,TGCGCCAGCAGCCAAGGCTTAGCGGGGGGATCCTACAATGAGCAGTTCTTC